These T cell receptor beta chains were read from a single sample in a study of blood T cells in healthy people across ages. A single record per CDR3 protein comes from TCRdb applying MiXCR to the 5' RACE reads. The sample lists 650,000 to 900,000 distinct CDR3 sequences, approximately 59% seen once, with roughly 26% in the top ten. The sample was blood. The origin of the receptors is a man aged 25-45 years in good health. Each CDR3 is given with its conserved first and last residue. The D gene is left open where the match is weak. The listing skips clone size in some rows; elsewhere it reads once, few, many or a size class.

TRBV20-1	TRBD2	19	-	TRBJ2-5	TGCAGTGCTAGAGAGGGGCGGCTAGCGGGGGCAGTAGGTCAAGAGACCCAGTACTTC	CSAREGRLAGAVGQETQYF
TRBV5-1	-	14	many	TRBJ2-3	TGCGCCAGCAGCTTGGGACAGGCTACAGATACGCAGTATTTT	CASSLGQATDTQYF
TRBV7-9	-	14	-	TRBJ2-7	TGTGCCAGCAGCTCCGCGACAGGCGGCTACGAGCAGTACTTC	CASSSATGGYEQYF
TRBV20-1	-	16	-	TRBJ2-7	TGCAGTGCTGCTCCCTTTGACAGGTTAAGCTCCTACGAGCAGTACTTC	CSAAPFDRLSSYEQYF
TRBV20-1	-	13	few	TRBJ2-7	TGCAGTGCTAGTTCGGGCAACTCCTACGAGCAGTACTTC	CSASSGNSYEQYF
TRBV6-5	-	15	-	TRBJ2-1	TGTGCCAGCAGTTCCAACAGGGAGACCTACAATGAGCAGTTCTTC	CASSSNRETYNEQFF
TRBV5-5	TRBD1	14	many	TRBJ1-2	TGTGCCAGCAGCAACCTGGACAGGAACTATGGCTACACCTTC	CASSNLDRNYGYTF
TRBV4-1	-	14	-	TRBJ2-7	TGCGCCAGCAGCCAAGATGGGAATACAGGGGAGCAGTACTTC	CASSQDGNTGEQYF
TRBV20-1	TRBD1	15	-	TRBJ1-5	TGCAGTGCTAGAGTTCCCTACAGGGGCAATCAGCGCCAGCATTTT	CSARVPYRGNQRQHF
TRBV4-3	-	15	-	TRBJ1-5	TGCGCCAGCAGCCGGAACAGGGTGCCCAATCAGCCCCAGCATTTT	CASSRNRVPNQPQHF
TRBV27	-	13	-	TRBJ1-5	TGTGCCAGCAGTTTGGGTGGGCATCAGCCCCAGCATTTT	CASSLGGHQPQHF
TRBV10-3	-	16	-	TRBJ2-2	TGTGCCATCAGTGAGTCTGCAGGGCTTGACACCGGGGAGCTGTTTTTT	CAISESAGLDTGELFF
TRBV30	TRBD1	15	-	TRBJ2-1	TGTGCCTGGAGCCCCAACAGGGGTGGCTACAATGAGCAGTTCTTC	CAWSPNRGGYNEQFF
TRBV12-3/TRBV12-4	TRBD1	15	-	TRBJ2-7	TGTGCCAGCAGGAGTTCGGGACAGAGCCTCTACGAGCAGTACTTC	CASRSSGQSLYEQYF
TRBV7-2	TRBD2	15	few	TRBJ2-7	TGTGCCAGCAGCTTAGTAACTAGCGGGGGGTACGAGCAGTACTTC	CASSLVTSGGYEQYF
TRBV11-1	TRBD2	16	few	TRBJ2-1	TGTGCCAGCAGCTTAGTTGCAGCGGGGGGCTCCAATGAGCAGTTCTTC	CASSLVAAGGSNEQFF
TRBV27	TRBD1	15	once	TRBJ2-7	TGTGCCAGCAGCACGACAGGGATCCAAAAATACGAGCAGTACTTC	CASSTTGIQKYEQYF
TRBV20-1	-	12	-	TRBJ1-1	TGCAGTGCATCCAGAGGGGACACTGAAGCTTTCTTT	CSASRGDTEAFF
TRBV9	TRBD2	16	-	TRBJ2-5	TGTGCCAGCAGCCTCACCGGACTAGCGAGCCAAGAGACCCAGTACTTC	CASSLTGLASQETQYF
TRBV6-2/TRBV6-3	-	15	-	TRBJ2-1	TGTGCCAGCAGTTATGGGGCCTCTCCCGTCAATGAGCAGTTCTTC	CASSYGASPVNEQFF
TRBV6-6	-	14	-	TRBJ2-7	TGTGCCAGCAGGACCCCAGGCCGAACCTACGAGCAGTACTTC	CASRTPGRTYEQYF
TRBV24-1	-	18	once	TRBJ1-1	TGTGCCACCAGTGATTCGGGCCTGGTACTCACCTCGAACACTGAAGCTTTCTTT	CATSDSGLVLTSNTEAFF
TRBV12-3/TRBV12-4	-	12	-	TRBJ1-1	TGTGCCAGCAGTTTTTACGACACTGAAGCTTTCTTT	CASSFYDTEAFF
TRBV29-1	TRBD1	14	-	TRBJ2-3	TGCAGCGGATCACAGGGGCTAGGCACAGATACGCAGTATTTT	CSGSQGLGTDTQYF
TRBV28	-	12	-	TRBJ2-4	TGTGCCAGCATCGGGGCATCGTACGGGCAGTACTTC	CASIGASYGQYF
TRBV20-1	-	14	few	TRBJ1-3	TGCAGTGCTAGTCCGGGTCAATTTGGAAACACCATATATTTT	CSASPGQFGNTIYF
TRBV6-2/TRBV6-3	-	16	many	TRBJ2-7	TGTGCCAGCAGACCCCTTCATTTGGCGGAGACCTACGAGCAGTACTTC	CASRPLHLAETYEQYF
TRBV7-2	-	16	-	TRBJ2-1	TGTGCCAGCAGCTTATCCCACCCCAATAGTAACAATGAGCAGTTCTTC	CASSLSHPNSNNEQFF
TRBV11-1	-	14	-	TRBJ2-1	TGTGCCAGCAGATTTATGGGACAACACAATGAGCAGTTCTTC	CASRFMGQHNEQFF
TRBV7-2	TRBD2	15	-	TRBJ2-2	TGTGCCAGCAGCTTCCCAGCGGGGGGCACCGGGGAGCTGTTTTTT	CASSFPAGGTGELFF
TRBV20-1	-	11	-	TRBJ2-5	TGCAGTGCTACTCAACAAGAGACCCAGTACTTC	CSATQQETQYF
TRBV20-1	-	13	few	TRBJ1-1	TGCAGTGCTTCGGTCTACACCAACACTGAAGCTTTCTTT	CSASVYTNTEAFF
TRBV5-1	-	14	few	TRBJ1-2	TGCGCCAGCGGCAGCAGGGGAAAGGAGTATGGCTACACCTTC	CASGSRGKEYGYTF
TRBV5-8	-	16	few	TRBJ2-7	TGTGCCAGCAGCCCCTGGGGCCATAGGAGCTCCTACGAGCAGTACTTC	CASSPWGHRSSYEQYF
TRBV27	TRBD1	14	-	TRBJ2-7	TGTGCCAGCAGTTTGAACAGGGGTGTGTACGAGCAGTACTTC	CASSLNRGVYEQYF
TRBV7-8	-	16	-	TRBJ1-6	TGTGCCAGCAGCTTAGAGCCAGGGATAAGCAATTCACCCCTCCACTTT	CASSLEPGISNSPLHF
TRBV29-1	-	13	few	TRBJ2-7	TGCAGCGCCGTCGGGGGCAGGACCTACGAGCAGTACTTC	CSAVGGRTYEQYF
TRBV9	-	13	-	TRBJ2-7	TGTGCCAGCAGCGTCAGCGGCTCCTACGAGCAGTACTTC	CASSVSGSYEQYF
TRBV6-6	-	13	-	TRBJ2-7	TGTGCCAGCGTTCCCAAGGGTCTCCACGAGCGGTACTTC	CASVPKGLHERYF
TRBV9	-	15	-	TRBJ2-3	TGTGCCAGCAGCGTAGAGGGCGGTCTCACAGATACGCAGTATTTT	CASSVEGGLTDTQYF
TRBV5-1	TRBD1	16	-	TRBJ2-7	TGCGCCAGCAGCTTGGTCGGACAGGGGGACTACAATGAGCAGTACTTC	CASSLVGQGDYNEQYF
TRBV9	TRBD1	16	-	TRBJ2-5	TGTGCCAGCAGCCCACCAGGACAGGGGAGTTGGGAGACCCAGTACTTC	CASSPPGQGSWETQYF
TRBV27	-	15	-	TRBJ1-2	TGTGCAAGCGGATTTAGTATTAGGGGAACCACTGGCTACACCTTC	CASGFSIRGTTGYTF
TRBV7-9	TRBD2	15	-	TRBJ2-2	TGTGCCAGCAGCTTTATAGCGGGGGTCGTCGGGGAGCTGTTTTTT	CASSFIAGVVGELFF
TRBV12-3/TRBV12-4	-	14	-	TRBJ2-7	TGTGCCAGCAGCCGTGTTGTGGGAAATGACGAGCAGTACTTC	CASSRVVGNDEQYF
TRBV12-3/TRBV12-4	-	15	-	TRBJ2-1	TGTGCCAGCAGCCCTAGGGGAGATGTTTACAATGAGCAGTTCTTC	CASSPRGDVYNEQFF
TRBV6-2/TRBV6-3	-	13	-	TRBJ2-6	TGTGCCAGCAGCATAGGGGGGGCCAACGTCCTGACTTTC	CASSIGGANVLTF
TRBV28	TRBD1	13	few	TRBJ2-1	TGTGCCAGCAGCCGGGGACAGGGGCTTAGGTGGTTCTTC	CASSRGQGLRWFF
TRBV28	-	12	-	TRBJ2-7	TGTGCCAGCACCTCAAGGGGGAGGGAAGGGTACTTC	CASTSRGREGYF
TRBV6-2/TRBV6-3	-	12	-	TRBJ2-1	TGTGCCAGCAGTTACAACGACAATGAGCAGTTCTTC	CASSYNDNEQFF
TRBV4-2	-	18	-	TRBJ2-7	TGTGCCAGCAGCCAAGGACCCTTAACAGGGCCGGGAGGCGACGAGCAGTACTTC	CASSQGPLTGPGGDEQYF
TRBV29-1	-	12	-	TRBJ1-1	TGCAGCGTTGAGCGGTCGAACACTGAAGCTTTCTTT	CSVERSNTEAFF
TRBV20-1	-	13	-	TRBJ1-4	TGCAGTGCTAGAGCCCAGACGAATGAAAAACTGTTTTTT	CSARAQTNEKLFF
TRBV6-2/TRBV6-3	-	15	-	TRBJ2-3	TGTGCCAGCAGTTTTAGCCGGGGGCACACAGATACGCAGTATTTT	CASSFSRGHTDTQYF
TRBV15	TRBD1	16	few	TRBJ2-6	TGTGCCACCAGCACAAGGACAGGTTCTGGGGCCAACGTCCTGACTTTC	CATSTRTGSGANVLTF
TRBV5-1	-	15	few	TRBJ1-2	TGCGCCAGCAGCTTGGATCTGGGGTTTCAAGATGGCTACACCTTC	CASSLDLGFQDGYTF
TRBV20-1	-	14	once	TRBJ2-7	TGCAGTGCTAGCAGCAGGGACACCGTGCAGGAGCAGTACTTC	CSASSRDTVQEQYF
TRBV7-9	-	15	few	TRBJ2-7	TGTGCCAGCAGCTTAGCAACGGGACACCTCTACGAGCAGTACTTC	CASSLATGHLYEQYF
TRBV6-2/TRBV6-3	TRBD1	15	few	TRBJ2-3	TGTGCCAGCAGTTTACCACAGGGGGGCACAGATACGCAGTATTTT	CASSLPQGGTDTQYF
TRBV5-1	-	13	few	TRBJ2-7	TGCGCCAGCAGCCTCGGACCTGAATACGAGCAGTACTTC	CASSLGPEYEQYF